These 32 T cell receptor beta chains were all obtained from the same sample, sequenced in a study of blood T cell repertoires in COVID-19. Data came from immunoSEQ multiplex PCR; TCRdb stores just in-frame clones and leaves some out. The repertoire includes 200,000 to 300,000 clones, just under 85% of them detected once, and about 10% sits in the top ten. Sequenced: peripheral blood. The receptors were gathered from a man of 80 years or more with acute or convalescent COVID-19.

This clone was seen repeatedly, ten times or more. This sequence joins TRBV2 and TRBJ2-7, with 9 bases matching TRBD1. After removal of 8 bases from V and 5 bases from J, the junction contained 7 bases not matched to a gene. There are 13 residues in the CDR3. Germline V gene sequence: CDR1 SNHLY, CDR2 FYNNEI. The CDR3 reads CASARDRVHEQYF. The DNA for the CDR3 is TGTGCCAGCGCCCGGGACAGGGTCCACGAGCAGTACTTC.

This clone was picked up a small number of times. V gene TRBV18 combines with J gene TRBJ2-5; 7 bases match TRBD1. The germline V gene encodes CDR1 KGHSH and CDR2 LQKENI. J was trimmed by 2 bases and V by 3 bases; bases with no gene match: 6. The CDR3 loop spans 15 amino acids. Here the CDR3 DNA reads TGTGCCAGCTCACCTCAAGGGGGCAGACAAGAGACCCAGTACTTC. As protein: CASSPQGGRQETQYF.

This clone was observed a single time. The J gene is TRBJ2-6, the V gene TRBV18; 10 bases line up with TRBD1. This CDR3 comprises 17 residues. Germline CDR1 and CDR2: KGHSH and LQKENI. Trimming at V came to 8 bases and at J to 4 bases, leaving 11 bases not matched to a gene. CDR3 loop: CASGRDRGVSGANVLTF. CDR3 DNA sequence: TGTGCCAGCGGCCGGGACAGGGGTGTATCCGGGGCCAACGTCCTGACTTTC.

The chain carries TRBV24-1 and TRBJ2-2; 10 bases map to TRBD1. The germline gives CDR1 KGHDR, CDR2 SFDVKD. V was clipped by 3 bases and J by 7 bases; unmatched bases: 4. This CDR3 has 15 amino acids. CDR3 sequence reads: CATSDDRGLSGELFF. CDR3 nucleotides: TGTGCCACCAGTGATGACAGGGGGCTGAGCGGGGAGCTGTTTTTT.

This clone was detected only a few times. V usage is TRBV25-1 and J usage is TRBJ2-2; 9 bases map to TRBD2. Trimming took 6 bases from V and 5 from J; bases not matched to a gene: 7. The CDR3 is made up of 15 amino acids. CDR1 and CDR2 from the germline V gene are MGHDK and SYGVNS. The CDR3 reads CASSRELAGTGELFF. The CDR3 DNA reads TGTGCCAGCAGCCGTGAGCTAGCGGGAACCGGGGAGCTGTTTTTT.

The chain is built from TRBV24-1 and TRBJ2-3, with 10 bases that match TRBD2. The junction had 11 bases not matched to a gene; V was cut back by 0 bases and J by 0 bases. Germline V lookup: CDR1 KGHDR, CDR2 SFDVKD. The CDR3 totals 20 residues. The CDR3 DNA reads TGTGCCACCAGTGATTTGCCCGGACTAGCGGCACCGAGTAGCACAGATACGCAGTATTTT. Translation gives CATSDLPGLAAPSSTDTQYF.

J is TRBJ2-1 and V is TRBV11-2, with 7 bases fitting TRBD1. This CDR3 has 12 amino acids. Per germline, CDR1 SGHAT and CDR2 FQNNGV. V was clipped by 6 bases and J by 15 bases; unmatched bases: 11. The CDR3 nucleotides read TGTGCCAGCAGTCTGGGCCAGGACAGGCGGTTCTTC. Its protein is CASSLGQDRRFF.

The chain has TRBV2 and TRBJ2-3, with D tentatively TRBD2 (5 bases). Looked up from germline, CDR1 is SNHLY and CDR2 is FYNNEI. V gave up 6 bases and J gave up 6 bases, with 16 bases separating them. This CDR3 has 14 residues. The CDR3 DNA is TGTGCCAGCAGACCGGGATCCCGAGCGGATACGCAGTATTTT. This encodes CASRPGSRADTQYF.

This clone has just one count. The chain carries TRBV19 and TRBJ1-2, with 7 bases lining up with TRBD1. The germline V gene encodes CDR1 LNHDA and CDR2 SQIVND (reference sequence). V shed 2 bases, J shed 0 bases, and the junction held 3 bases outside the gene matches. CDR3 length equals 15 residues. CDR3 nucleotides: TGTGCCAGTAGTATAAGGACAGGCACTAACTATGGCTACACCTTC. This gives the protein CASSIRTGTNYGYTF.

The V gene is TRBV24-1, the J gene TRBJ2-3; D unresolved. This CDR3 region has 13 residues. V was clipped by 3 bases and J by 2 bases, with 5 bases between them. CDR1 and CDR2 (germline): KGHDR, SFDVKD. CDR3 in amino acids: CATSDTITDTQYF. The CDR3 nucleotides are TGTGCCACCAGTGATACAATCACAGATACGCAGTATTTT.

The chain couples TRBV5-1 to TRBJ1-5, with 12 positions matching TRBD1. V lost 4 bases, J lost 4 bases, and 3 bases stayed unmatched. The germline V gene encodes CDR1 SGHRS and CDR2 YFSETQ. This CDR3 region has 15 residues. The CDR3 sequence is CASSGGQGANQPQHF. Here the CDR3 DNA reads TGCGCCAGCAGCGGGGGACAGGGGGCGAATCAGCCCCAGCATTTT.

A few counts support this clone. V usage is TRBV2 and J usage is TRBJ1-2; D is possibly TRBD1 (5 bases). Germline CDR1 SNHLY, CDR2 FYNNEI. Trimming took off 2 bases at V and 4 bases at J, with 11 bases between the two ends. The CDR3 runs to 14 residues. CDR3 residues: CASSEFKGAYGYTF. The CDR3 region has the DNA TGTGCCAGCAGTGAATTCAAAGGGGCCTATGGCTACACCTTC.

The CDR3 spells CASSIVGGRAPYLPGNEQFF. The CDR3 DNA reads as TGTGCCAGTAGTATAGTGGGCGGGAGGGCCCCTTACCTGCCTGGGAATGAGCAGTTCTTC. The chain carries TRBV19 and TRBJ2-1; the match to TRBD2 covers 9 bases. Trimming cost V 1 base and J 7 bases; bases outside gene matches: 20. Per germline, CDR1 LNHDA and CDR2 SQIVND (reference sequence). This CDR3 has 20 residues.

This clone turned up a few times. V usage is TRBV7-3 and J usage is TRBJ2-2; perhaps TRBD2 as D (5 bases). This CDR3 is 16 amino acids long. CDR1 is SGHTA, CDR2 FQGTGA, per germline. V lost 5 bases and J lost 0, with 13 bases in between. The CDR3 DNA is TGTGCCAGCAGCATAGGATCCGGGGCGAACACCGGGGAGCTGTTTTTT. Amino acid sequence: CASSIGSGANTGELFF.

V gene TRBV9 combines with J gene TRBJ2-7, with 12 nucleotides matching TRBD2. Germline V gene data show CDR1 as SGDLS and CDR2 as YYNGEE. The V gene end was trimmed by 0 bases and the J gene end by 3 bases; junction bases not matched to a gene: 1. This CDR3 is built from 15 residues. CDR3 coding DNA: TGTGCCAGCAGCGTAGGGACTAGCGGGATCTACGAGCAGTACTTC. Translation: CASSVGTSGIYEQYF.

The genes are TRBV28 and TRBJ2-2; TRBD1 matches 10 bases. The CDR3 sequence is 15 residues long. V was clipped by 7 bases and J by 9 bases; unmatched bases: 11. Germline-derived CDR1 and CDR2 are MDHEN and SYDVKM. The DNA of the CDR3 is TGTGCCAGCATACACCCCGGGACAGGGGTTAGGGAGCTGTTTTTT. Its protein product is CASIHPGTGVRELFF.

The chain has TRBV10-3 and TRBJ1-5; perhaps TRBD1 as D (5 bases). The ends were cut back, 3 bases at V and 0 bases at J, with 9 bases in the middle. CDR1 and CDR2 (germline): ENHRY, SYGVKD. The CDR3 is made up of 15 amino acids. The CDR3 DNA follows: TGTGCCATCAGTGACGGGGGATATAGCAATCAGCCCCAGCATTTT. Translating gives CAISDGGYSNQPQHF.

The chain carries TRBV19 and TRBJ1-5; D unclear. CDR1 is LNHDA and CDR2 is SQIVND in the germline V gene (reference sequence). This CDR3 is 14 amino acids long. The germline V and J ends were trimmed by 7 bases and 3 bases, with 13 bases remaining between them. CDR3 region: CASTPLGVNQPQHF. The CDR3 DNA follows: TGTGCCAGTACTCCCCTCGGGGTCAATCAGCCCCAGCATTTT.

This clone was counted between two and nine times. The rearrangement uses TRBV19 and TRBJ1-1, with 7 nucleotides matching TRBD1. Trimming cost V 4 bases and J 6 bases; bases outside gene matches: 11. Germline assignment: CDR1 LNHDA and CDR2 SQIVND (reference sequence). The CDR3 runs to 15 residues. The CDR3 here is CASSRALGTASEAFF. The CDR3 region has the DNA TGTGCCAGTAGTAGGGCCTTGGGGACAGCGTCTGAAGCTTTCTTT.

J is TRBJ1-3 and V is TRBV5-1; the match to TRBD1 covers 8 bases. The CDR3 totals 15 residues. The J segment lost 0 bases and the V segment lost 5 bases, leaving 4 bases of the junction unmatched. The germline V gene has CDR1 SGHRS and CDR2 YFSETQ. The CDR3 DNA reads TGCGCCAGCAGGCATACAGGGGGCTCTGGAAACACCATATATTTT. Protein product: CASRHTGGSGNTIYF.

The count of this clone is one. This rearrangement joins TRBV20-1 to TRBJ2-3; D is undetermined. Deletions cut 7 bases from V and 4 bases from J, with 9 bases between. The CDR3 runs 11 residues. CDR1 DFQATT and CDR2 SNEGSKA come from the germline V gene (reference sequence). CDR3 sequence: CSGAWADTQYF. CDR3 sequence (DNA): TGCAGTGGGGCCTGGGCAGATACGCAGTATTTT.

The CDR3 coding sequence is TGTGCCACCAGTGATTTCGACAGGGGACAAGAGACCCAGTACTTC. This gives the protein CATSDFDRGQETQYF. This chain links TRBV24-1 with TRBJ2-5; 8 bases agree with TRBD1. This CDR3 region has 15 residues. The germline V gene has CDR1 KGHDR and CDR2 SFDVKD. V gave up 1 base and J gave up 2 bases; unmatched junction bases: 2.

This sequence joins TRBV6-6 and TRBJ1-2; D not resolved. Trimming took off 4 bases at V and 7 bases at J, with 19 bases between the two ends. The CDR3 spans 15 residues. The V gene's germline CDR1 is MNHNY and CDR2 SVGAGI (reference sequence). The CDR3: CASSFDTTYRGGYTF. The DNA for the CDR3 is TGTGCCAGCAGTTTCGACACAACATATCGTGGTGGCTACACCTTC.

The chain combines TRBV5-4 with TRBJ2-3, with D possibly matching TRBD1 (6 bases). The CDR3 runs to 14 residues. Germline CDR1 is SGHNT and CDR2 is YYREEE (reference sequence). The V and J ends lost 2 bases and 7 bases respectively, with 14 bases between them. The CDR3 coding sequence is TGTGCCAGCAGCTTACAGGGAGCCATAAATACGCAGTATTTT. This encodes CASSLQGAINTQYF.

The chain has TRBV9 and TRBJ1-6, with a possible D match to TRBD1 (5 bases). This CDR3 is 12 amino acids long. The V end lost 5 bases, the J end lost 9 bases, and 9 bases lay between the germline ends. Germline V gene lookup returns CDR1 SGDLS and CDR2 YYNGEE. In DNA form, the CDR3 reads TGTGCCAGCAGAGGGGAAACTTCACCCCTCCACTTT. As protein: CASRGETSPLHF.

This chain connects TRBV29-1 to TRBJ2-5; D is perhaps TRBD2 (7 bases). This CDR3 is 14 amino acids long. Trimming removed 6 bases from V and 2 bases from J, with 16 bases in between. Germline-derived CDR1 and CDR2 are SQVTM and ANQGSEA. The CDR3 bases are TGCAGCGTGGGGGGGGCGCGTTTTCAAGAGACCCAGTACTTC. Protein sequence: CSVGGARFQETQYF.

This chain joins TRBV18 and TRBJ2-7, with 10 bases that match TRBD1. V dropped 8 bases and J dropped 6; count of bases not matched to a gene: 10. The CDR3 spans 14 residues. CDR1 and CDR2 from the germline V gene are KGHSH and LQKENI. The CDR3 spells CASVPGQGNLEQYF. Written as DNA, the CDR3 is TGTGCCAGCGTACCGGGACAGGGGAACCTCGAGCAGTACTTC.

The chain links TRBV18 to TRBJ2-4; 9 bases line up with TRBD1. CDR1 and CDR2 (germline): KGHSH, LQKENI. Trimming removed 2 bases from V and 3 bases from J; junction bases left unmatched: 17. CDR3 size: 20 residues. CDR3 amino acids: CASSPGGQGTRNFIKNIQYF. The CDR3 DNA sequence: TGTGCCAGCTCACCAGGAGGACAGGGGACCCGCAATTTCATCAAAAACATTCAGTACTTC.

This clone was seen more than once but under ten times. The V call is TRBV7-2, the J call TRBJ2-7; tentative D call: TRBD1 (6 bases). The CDR3 spans 12 residues. V gave up 5 bases and J gave up 9 bases, with 14 bases separating them. Germline assignment: CDR1 SGHTA and CDR2 FQGNSA. CDR3 sequence reads: CASSGSGVGQYF. The CDR3 region has the DNA TGTGCCAGCAGCGGATCAGGGGTCGGGCAGTACTTC.

The chain links TRBV6-5 to TRBJ2-7, with D maybe TRBD1 (6 bases). The CDR3 is 13 residues long. Trimming took off 5 bases at V and 6 bases at J, with 14 bases between the two ends. Germline CDR1 reads MNHEY; CDR2 reads SVGAGI. CDR3 nucleotides: TGTGCCAGCAGTAAGGCAGGGGTCCGCGAGCAGTACTTC. Translation gives CASSKAGVREQYF.

J is TRBJ1-5 and V is TRBV12-3 or TRBV12-4; TRBD1 is a possible D gene (6 bases). V was shortened by 5 bases and J by 7 bases, with 12 bases between the two germline ends. The CDR3 covers 13 residues. CDR3 sequence reads: CASSPGGGQPQHF. CDR3 DNA sequence: TGTGCCAGCAGTCCTGGGGGGGGCCAGCCCCAGCATTTT.

The J gene is TRBJ2-3, the V gene TRBV28, with 10 positions matching TRBD1. The CDR3 covers 14 residues. V was clipped by 4 bases and J by 4 bases; unmatched bases: 2. Germline-derived CDR1 and CDR2 are MDHEN and SYDVKM. CDR3 amino acids: CASSWDRGPDTQYF. The CDR3 coding sequence is TGTGCCAGCAGTTGGGACAGGGGACCAGATACGCAGTATTTT.